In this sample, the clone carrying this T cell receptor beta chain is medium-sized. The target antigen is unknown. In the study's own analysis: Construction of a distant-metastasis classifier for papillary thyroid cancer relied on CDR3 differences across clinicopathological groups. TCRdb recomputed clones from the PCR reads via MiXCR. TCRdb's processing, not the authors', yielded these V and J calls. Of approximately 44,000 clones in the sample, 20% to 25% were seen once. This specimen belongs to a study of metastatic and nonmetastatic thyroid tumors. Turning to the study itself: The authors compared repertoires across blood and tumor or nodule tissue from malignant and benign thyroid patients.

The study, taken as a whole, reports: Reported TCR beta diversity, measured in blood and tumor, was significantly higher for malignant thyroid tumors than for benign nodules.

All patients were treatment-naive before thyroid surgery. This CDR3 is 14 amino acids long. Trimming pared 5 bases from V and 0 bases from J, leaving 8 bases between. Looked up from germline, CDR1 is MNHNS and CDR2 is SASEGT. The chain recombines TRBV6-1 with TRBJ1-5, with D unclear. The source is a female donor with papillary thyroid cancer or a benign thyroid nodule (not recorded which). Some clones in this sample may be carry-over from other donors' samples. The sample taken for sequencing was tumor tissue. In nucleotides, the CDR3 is TGTGCCAGCAGTTTGGGATATAGCAATCAGCCCCAGCATTTT. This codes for CASSLGYSNQPQHF.